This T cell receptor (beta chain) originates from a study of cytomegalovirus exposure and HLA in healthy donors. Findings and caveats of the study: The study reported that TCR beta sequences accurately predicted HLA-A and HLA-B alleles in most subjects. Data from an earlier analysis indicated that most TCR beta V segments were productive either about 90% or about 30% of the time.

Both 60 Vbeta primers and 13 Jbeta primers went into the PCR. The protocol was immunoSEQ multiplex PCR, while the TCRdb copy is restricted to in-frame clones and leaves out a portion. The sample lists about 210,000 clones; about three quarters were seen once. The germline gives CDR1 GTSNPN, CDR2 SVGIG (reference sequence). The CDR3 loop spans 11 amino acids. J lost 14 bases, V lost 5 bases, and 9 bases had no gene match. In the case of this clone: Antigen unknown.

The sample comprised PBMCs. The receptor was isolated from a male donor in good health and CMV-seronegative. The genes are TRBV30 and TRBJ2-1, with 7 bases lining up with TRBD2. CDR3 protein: CAWSGGVQKFF. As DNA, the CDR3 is TGTGCCTGGTCGGGGGGTGTTCAGAAGTTCTTC.